This TCR beta chain was obtained from a study of T cells in Graves' hyperthyroidism and ophthalmopathy. Study findings and constraints: With a median lead of around 5.9 months before onset, the model predicted ophthalmopathy. Using 13 V-J features, a model discriminated ophthalmopathy from stable hyperthyroidism.

Regions amplified from RNA transcripts were the TCR beta CDR3 regions. HTBI primers drove first-round RT-PCR of the TCR CDR3. Each CDR3 protein is one row after TCRdb ran MiXCR on the multiplex PCR reads. The table includes a few hundred thousand distinct CDR3 sequences, about an eighth detected once. Trimming cost V 8 bases and J 6 bases, with 13 bases left between them. Germline V lookup: CDR1 MNHEY, CDR2 SVGEGT. This CDR3 is 12 amino acids long. This clonotype was seen ten or more times. The antigen remains undetermined. For Graves' hyperthyroidism to be stable, ophthalmopathy could not progress within 18 months. Patients were aged 18 to 65, had disease duration under 2 months, and had newly diagnosed hyperthyroidism.

V usage is TRBV6-2 or TRBV6-3 and J usage is TRBJ1-2, with D perhaps matching TRBD1 (5 bases). This receptor was taken from a woman between 18 and 29 years old with Graves' hyperthyroidism. The sequencing input was blood. The CDR3 DNA follows: TGTGCCAGCTCGGACATAGCACATGGCTACACCTTC. It specifies CASSDIAHGYTF.